The rows below give T cell receptor beta chains drawn from one sample of a study of blood T cell repertoires in COVID-19. Here immunoSEQ multiplex PCR was the method, and the copy in TCRdb shows in-frame clones only, minus some. The data show fewer than 250,000 clones, with about 81% seen just once and 3.2% held by the top ten. Sample: PBMCs or T cells enriched from blood (not recorded which). These receptors were taken from a woman aged 25 to 45 who had recovered from COVID-19. The CDR3 runs from the conserved cysteine through the conserved F or W. Each record gives: J gene, V gene, D gene, clone size, CDR3 DNA, CDR3 protein. D genes are given only for firm matches. Part of the rows lack a size; the others show once, few, many or a class for expanded clones.

J: TRBJ1-1; V: TRBV7-8; D: -; size: -; DNA: TGTGCCAGCAGCTTATCCGCCGGGGGGACTGAAGCTTTCTTT; CDR3: CASSLSAGGTEAFF
J: TRBJ2-3; V: TRBV11-3; D: -; size: -; DNA: TGTGCCAGCAGCTTCCGGGGGGCGGAAAAGCAGTATTTT; CDR3: CASSFRGAEKQYF
J: TRBJ1-2; V: TRBV19; D: TRBD1; size: -; DNA: TGTGCCTGCAGGACAGGGGTTTATGATGGCTACACCTTC; CDR3: CACRTGVYDGYTF
J: TRBJ2-7; V: TRBV7-9; D: TRBD1; size: -; DNA: TGTGCCAGCAGCACGACAGGGGGCGGGGAGCAGTACTTC; CDR3: CASSTTGGGEQYF
J: TRBJ1-1; V: TRBV7-9; D: TRBD1; size: -; DNA: TGTGCCAGCAGCTCCCCCTCCGGGACAGGGAACACTGAAGCTTTCTTT; CDR3: CASSSPSGTGNTEAFF
J: TRBJ2-1; V: TRBV6-5; D: -; size: once; DNA: TGTGCCAGCAGTTACTCTCCTCAGGCTTACAATGAGCAGTTCTTC; CDR3: CASSYSPQAYNEQFF
J: TRBJ2-3; V: TRBV7-9; D: TRBD1; size: -; DNA: TGTGCCAGCAGCTTAAGGGGACAGGGGCAGGATACGCAGTATTTT; CDR3: CASSLRGQGQDTQYF
J: TRBJ1-2; V: TRBV5-1; D: TRBD1; size: -; DNA: TGCGCCAGCAGCCGGACAGGGGGCGACTATGGCTACACCTTC; CDR3: CASSRTGGDYGYTF
J: TRBJ1-1; V: TRBV5-6; D: TRBD1; size: -; DNA: TGTGCCAGCAGCCCCAGGGGGCCCACTGAAGCTTTCTTT; CDR3: CASSPRGPTEAFF
J: TRBJ1-5; V: TRBV12-3/TRBV12-4; D: -; size: -; DNA: TGTGCCAGCAGTTTTCGCGGTGGACAGCCCCAGCATTTT; CDR3: CASSFRGGQPQHF
J: TRBJ2-1; V: TRBV2; D: TRBD2; size: -; DNA: TGTACCAGTGGGGTAGCGGGACGATCCGGGCATGAGCAGTTCTTC; CDR3: CTSGVAGRSGHEQFF
J: TRBJ2-7; V: TRBV7-2; D: TRBD1; size: -; DNA: TGTGCCAGCAGAAAGGGACAGGGGAACTCCTACGAGCAGTACTTC; CDR3: CASRKGQGNSYEQYF
J: TRBJ2-3; V: TRBV27; D: -; size: -; DNA: TGTGCCAGCAGTCACAGGGCTACAGATACGCAGTATTTT; CDR3: CASSHRATDTQYF
J: TRBJ1-1; V: TRBV28; D: TRBD1; size: -; DNA: TGTGCCAGCAGTTCCCCCGGGACAGGCCCCGTCCACACTGAAGCTTTCTTT; CDR3: CASSSPGTGPVHTEAFF
J: TRBJ2-7; V: TRBV7-9; D: -; size: -; DNA: TGTGCCAGCACCATCAGGGTAGGCAGCAACCCACTCGAGCAGTACTTC; CDR3: CASTIRVGSNPLEQYF
J: TRBJ1-1; V: TRBV5-5; D: -; size: -; DNA: TGTGCCAGCGAACAGGCGAGTGAAGCTTTCTTT; CDR3: CASEQASEAFF
J: TRBJ2-7; V: TRBV24-1; D: TRBD1; size: -; DNA: TGTGCCACCAGCCCAAACAGGGGGCCCTACGAGCAGTACTTC; CDR3: CATSPNRGPYEQYF
J: TRBJ2-1; V: TRBV5-1; D: TRBD2; size: -; DNA: TGCGCCAGCAGCTTGGGGCGGGAGAGGCCCCGCAATGAGCAGTTCTTC; CDR3: CASSLGRERPRNEQFF
J: TRBJ1-2; V: TRBV25-1; D: -; size: few; DNA: TGTGCCAGCAGGACGGACTCGTTTGGCTACACCTTC; CDR3: CASRTDSFGYTF
J: TRBJ1-1; V: TRBV6-5; D: -; size: -; DNA: TGTGCCAGCGGAGAGATTACTGAAGCTTTCTTT; CDR3: CASGEITEAFF
J: TRBJ2-2; V: TRBV2; D: -; size: -; DNA: TGTGCCAGCAGTGAAGGCAGGTTGGGGAACACCGGGGAGCTGTTTTTT; CDR3: CASSEGRLGNTGELFF
J: TRBJ1-2; V: TRBV7-2; D: -; size: -; DNA: TGTGCCAGCAGCAATCAGGTTGGCTACACCTTC; CDR3: CASSNQVGYTF
J: TRBJ2-3; V: TRBV21-1; D: -; size: -; DNA: TGTGCCAGCAGAAAGGACCAGGCGGGTTTGCCCACAGATACGCAGTATTTT; CDR3: CASRKDQAGLPTDTQYF
J: TRBJ1-1; V: TRBV9; D: -; size: -; DNA: TGTGCCAGCAGACGGAGGGGAGACACTGAAGCTTTCTTT; CDR3: CASRRRGDTEAFF
J: TRBJ2-5; V: TRBV14; D: TRBD2; size: -; DNA: TGTGCCAGCAGTCTATACAAAACCGGGACTACCTCCCAGGTTGGAGAGACCCAGTACTTC; CDR3: CASSLYKTGTTSQVGETQYF
J: TRBJ1-2; V: TRBV4-2; D: -; size: -; DNA: TGTGCCAGCAGCCAAGATCGAGGGGACACCCATAACTATGGCTACACCTTC; CDR3: CASSQDRGDTHNYGYTF
J: TRBJ2-5; V: TRBV27; D: -; size: -; DNA: TGTGCCAGCAGTACGGCGGGTCGCCAAGAGACCCAGTACTTC; CDR3: CASSTAGRQETQYF
J: TRBJ1-2; V: TRBV28; D: TRBD1; size: -; DNA: TGTGCCAGCAATTGGGTGGGTGACAGGGACGGCTACACCTTC; CDR3: CASNWVGDRDGYTF
J: TRBJ1-5; V: TRBV18; D: TRBD1; size: -; DNA: TGTGCCAGCTCCGGACAGGGGGCGATTGGCAATCAGCCCCAGCATTTT; CDR3: CASSGQGAIGNQPQHF
J: TRBJ2-2; V: TRBV19; D: TRBD1; size: once; DNA: TGTGCCAGTAGTCCGCCTAGGACAGGGTGGAAAAATACCGGGGAGCTGTTTTTT; CDR3: CASSPPRTGWKNTGELFF
J: TRBJ1-2; V: TRBV7-9; D: -; size: once; DNA: TGTGCCAGCAGCTTAGCGACGAAAGGGACTCATGATTTTTACTATGGCTACACCTTC; CDR3: CASSLATKGTHDFYYGYTF
J: TRBJ2-5; V: TRBV5-1; D: -; size: -; DNA: TGCGCCAGCAGCTTGGGTGGTAGCCTTGGAGAGACCCAGTACTTC; CDR3: CASSLGGSLGETQYF
J: TRBJ2-1; V: TRBV5-1; D: TRBD2; size: few; DNA: TGCGCCAGCAGCTTAACCGGGACTAGCGGAGGTGAGCAGTTCTTC; CDR3: CASSLTGTSGGEQFF